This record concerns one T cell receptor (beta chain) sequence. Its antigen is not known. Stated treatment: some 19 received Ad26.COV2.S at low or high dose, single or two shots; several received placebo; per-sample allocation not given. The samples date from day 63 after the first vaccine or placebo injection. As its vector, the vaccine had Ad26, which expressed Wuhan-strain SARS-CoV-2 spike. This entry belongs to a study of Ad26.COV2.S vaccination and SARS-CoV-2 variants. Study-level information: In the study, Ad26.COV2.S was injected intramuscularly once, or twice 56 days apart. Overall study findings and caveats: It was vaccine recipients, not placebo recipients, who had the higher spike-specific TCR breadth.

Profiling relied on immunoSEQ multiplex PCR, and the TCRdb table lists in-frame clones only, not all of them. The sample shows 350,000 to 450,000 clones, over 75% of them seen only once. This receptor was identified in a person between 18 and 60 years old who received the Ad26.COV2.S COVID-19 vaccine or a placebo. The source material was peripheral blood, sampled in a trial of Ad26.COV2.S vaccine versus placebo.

CDR3 in amino acids: CASSLDGTSYNEQFF. DNA of the CDR3: TGTGCCAGCAGCCTTGACGGGACATCCTACAATGAGCAGTTCTTC. The V call is TRBV7-9, the J call TRBJ2-1; TRBD1 might be the D (6 bases). The CDR3 has 15 amino acids. From germline, CDR1 is SEHNR and CDR2 FQNEAQ (reference sequence). Trimming shortened V by 5 bases and J by 1 base, and 12 bases separated the two germline ends.